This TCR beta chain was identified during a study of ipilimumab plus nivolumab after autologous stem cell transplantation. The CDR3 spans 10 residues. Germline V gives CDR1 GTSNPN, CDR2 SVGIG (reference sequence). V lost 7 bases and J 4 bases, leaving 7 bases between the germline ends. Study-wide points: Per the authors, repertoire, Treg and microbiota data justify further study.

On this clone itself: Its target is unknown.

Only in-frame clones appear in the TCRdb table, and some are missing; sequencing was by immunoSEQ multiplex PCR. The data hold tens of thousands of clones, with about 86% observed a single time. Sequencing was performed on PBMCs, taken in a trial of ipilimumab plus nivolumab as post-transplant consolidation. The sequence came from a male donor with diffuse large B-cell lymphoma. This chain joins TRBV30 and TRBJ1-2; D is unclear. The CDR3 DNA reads TGTGCCTTGGCACCCTATGGCTACACCTTC. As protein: CALAPYGYTF.